The clone carrying this TCR beta chain occurred many times. Antigen: not known. The data were obtained in a study of early T cells in non-severe SARS-CoV-2 infection. Background on the study: It was bulk RNA from unsorted whole blood that was sequenced, and the chains were unpaired. Study results and caveats: Private and CD4 specificities were missed by VDJdb matching, skewed to anti-spike CD8.

Germline CDR1 reads WNHNN; CDR2 reads SYGVQD (reference sequence). This CDR3 has 15 amino acids. The V end lost 6 bases, the J end lost 7 bases, and 16 bases lay between the germline ends. Via MiXCR, TCRdb re-called the 5' RACE reads, giving one row per CDR3 protein. Of over 25,000 distinct CDR3 sequences in the sample, under 6.5% were seen once. The sample comprised whole blood. The clonotype originates from an adult who was a healthcare worker with PCR-confirmed SARS-CoV-2 infection or an uninfected control (not recorded which). This sequence joins TRBV10-1 and TRBJ1-6; tentatively, D is TRBD1 (6 bases). The CDR3 nucleotides are TGCGCCAGCAGCCCTGGACAGACGCTGAATTCACCCCTCCACTTT. This encodes CASSPGQTLNSPLHF.